This entry lists 30 T cell receptor beta chains sequenced from one sample in a study of regulatory T cells in long-lasting Graves disease. The authors built TCR beta libraries using iRepertoire HTBI primers and Arm-PCR of CDR3 regions. Using its own MiXCR run on the multiplex PCR reads, TCRdb lists one record per CDR3 protein. The sample yields 350,000 to 400,000 distinct CDR3 sequences, 15% to 20% seen once. Sample time point: newly diagnosed GD, antithyroid drugs for less than 3 months. There was RNA extracted from PBMCs, and the TCR library was made from it. The same sample was also used in a study of T cells in Graves' hyperthyroidism and ophthalmopathy.

The sample in question was peripheral blood mononuclear cells (PBMCs), obtained at new diagnosis, from a patient treated with antithyroid drugs. The receptors stem from a woman in her late teens or twenties with Graves disease.

This clonotype was detected many times. CDR3: CSVATVPPNYGYTF. Here the CDR3 DNA reads TGCAGCGTTGCGACAGTACCCCCTAACTATGGCTACACCTTC. This chain links TRBV29-1 with TRBJ1-2, with D tentatively TRBD1 (5 bases). The germline V gene has CDR1 SQVTM and CDR2 ANQGSEA. The CDR3 has 14 amino acids. V lost 4 bases and J lost 0, with 12 bases in between.

On this clonotype itself: Possible read error: a much larger clone is one base away. The V gene is TRBV28, the J gene TRBJ1-1; 7 bases map to TRBD1. The CDR3 runs 14 residues. Germline assignment: CDR1 MDHEN and CDR2 SYDVKM. The CDR3 nucleotides are TGTACCAGCAGTTTTTCAGGGGGAATAACTGGAGCTTTCTTT. Translated, it gives CTSSFSGGITGAFF.

This clonotype appeared a few times. The chain has TRBV5-1 and TRBJ2-5; possibly TRBD2 for D (5 bases). From germline, CDR1 is SGHRS and CDR2 YFSETQ. The CDR3 length is 16 residues. Trimming stripped 3 bases from V and 4 bases from J, with 19 bases between. Here the CDR3 DNA reads TGCGCCAGCAGCTCCGGGATTGACATTATATTAGAGACCCAGTACTTC. Protein product: CASSSGIDIILETQYF.

The V call is TRBV4-1, the J call TRBJ2-5; TRBD2 aligns across 13 bases. The germline V gene encodes CDR1 MGHRA and CDR2 YSYEKL. J was trimmed by 5 bases and V by 4 bases; bases with no gene match: 7. The CDR3 has 16 residues. CDR3 residues: CASSLTSGGVKETQYF. Here the CDR3 DNA reads TGCGCCAGCAGCCTTACTAGCGGGGGGGTAAAGGAGACCCAGTACTTC.

Ten or more counts support this clonotype. The V gene is TRBV29-1, the J gene TRBJ2-3; D might be TRBD1 (6 bases). This CDR3 comprises 13 residues. Germline V gives CDR1 SQVTM, CDR2 ANQGSEA. Deletions cut 6 bases from V and 0 bases from J, with 10 bases between. The CDR3 region is CSVDRTSTDTQYF. CDR3 DNA sequence: TGCAGCGTGGACAGAACTAGCACAGATACGCAGTATTTT.

DNA of the CDR3: TGCAGTGCCCGGGCCGGACCACTTAGAAAGCAGTTCTTC. Translation: CSARAGPLRKQFF. This sequence joins TRBV20-1 and TRBJ2-1; D gene uncertain. Deletions cut 6 bases from V and 11 bases from J, with 20 bases between. CDR1 is DFQATT, CDR2 SNEGSKA, per germline (reference sequence). The CDR3 loop spans 13 amino acids.

This clonotype was seen only a few times. This chain connects TRBV4-1 to TRBJ2-1; D possibly uses TRBD1 or TRBD2 (5 bases each). Per the germline V gene, CDR1 is MGHRA and CDR2 is YSYEKL. CDR3 size: 16 residues. V was trimmed by 4 bases and J by 1 base, leaving 14 bases between them. The CDR3 region has the DNA TGCGCCAGCAGCCGGCTCGGGACGGCGTCCTACAATGAGCAGTTCTTC. This encodes CASSRLGTASYNEQFF.

This clonotype was observed at least ten times. V gene TRBV3-1 combines with J gene TRBJ1-2, with unresolved D. The ends were cut back, 3 bases at V and 8 bases at J, with 13 bases in the middle. This CDR3 is built from 13 residues. Germline V gives CDR1 LGHDT, CDR2 YNNKEL (reference sequence). DNA for the CDR3: TGTGCCAGCAGCCAGGTAGTGTCAGACGGCTACACCTTC. Translating gives CASSQVVSDGYTF.

Many counts were recorded for this clonotype. The chain uses TRBV2 and TRBJ2-1; 7 bases map to TRBD2. There are 15 residues in the CDR3. CDR1 is SNHLY, CDR2 FYNNEI, per germline. Germline trimming cut 6 bases from V and 0 bases from J; bases unmatched to any gene: 5. CDR3 nucleotide sequence: TGTGCCAGCAGGGGCAGCGGGGTCTCCTACAATGAGCAGTTCTTC. The encoded protein is CASRGSGVSYNEQFF.

This clonotype was detected only a few times. The V gene is TRBV19, the J gene TRBJ2-3, with a weak D call TRBD1 (6 bases). The CDR3 contains 15 residues. CDR1 is LNHDA and CDR2 is SQIVND in the germline V gene (reference sequence). Deletions cut 2 bases from V and 0 bases from J, with 9 bases between. CDR3 nucleotide sequence: TGTGCCAGTAGTATAAGGGGGATTAGCACAGATACGCAGTATTTT. It is translated as CASSIRGISTDTQYF. The full variable domain, its missing parts supplied by reference TRBV19 and TRBJ2-3, is DGGITQSPKYLFRKEGQNVTLSCEQNLNHDAMYWYRQDPGQGLRLIYYSQIVNDFQKGDIAEGYSVSREKKESFPLTVTSAQKNPTAFYLCASSIRGISTDTQYFGPGTRLTVL.

Points on this clonotype: A read error may account for a junction end that differs from germline. The chain recombines TRBV5-5 with TRBJ1-1; D not resolved. Germline V gene data show CDR1 as SGHKS and CDR2 as YYEKEE (reference sequence). The CDR3 consists of 15 residues. The CDR3 reads CASNQDWGGNTEAFF. The CDR3 region has the DNA TGTGCCAGCAACCAAGATTGGGGAGGTAACACTGAAGCCTTCTTT.

This clonotype was observed many times. The chain recombines TRBV6-2 or TRBV6-3 with TRBJ2-7, with 7 bases lining up with TRBD1. V trimming: 6 bases; J trimming: 1 base; junction bases outside the gene matches: 6. Germline CDR1 and CDR2: MNHEY and SVGEGT. The CDR3 runs 14 residues. CDR3: CASSVWGQSYEQYF. The CDR3 bases are TGTGCCAGCAGCGTGTGGGGACAGTCCTACGAGCAGTACTTC.

This clonotype appeared many times. The chain carries TRBV7-8 and TRBJ2-2; D is undetermined. The V end was cut by 1 base, the J end by 4 bases, with 13 bases between. In germline, CDR1 is SGHVS, CDR2 FQNEAQ. This CDR3 region has 16 residues. CDR3 amino acids: CASSLVPPWGTGELFF. The CDR3 nucleotides are TGTGCCAGCAGCTTAGTTCCCCCATGGGGCACCGGGGAGCTGTTTTTT.

This clonotype came up many times. This chain joins TRBV20-1 and TRBJ1-1; 9 bases align to TRBD1. Per the germline V gene, CDR1 is DFQATT and CDR2 is SNEGSKA (reference sequence). The CDR3 spans 14 residues. The junction had 11 bases not matched to a gene; V was cut back by 6 bases and J by 6 bases. In DNA form, the CDR3 reads TGCAGTGCGCTACAGGGGGCGCTCGGTGCTGAAGCTTTCTTT. Its protein product is CSALQGALGAEAFF.

Regarding this clonotype: A much more abundant neighbour one base away suggests this may be a read error. Since no conserved phenylalanine or tryptophan closes the CDR3, a read error is the likely cause. The chain couples TRBV30 to TRBJ2-5; 9 bases fit TRBD1. This CDR3 is built from 14 residues. Per the germline V gene, CDR1 is GTSNPN and CDR2 is SVGIG (reference sequence). With V trimmed by 3 bases and J by 5 bases, 7 bases remained unmatched. Here the CDR3 reads CAWRGTGIRETQYY. The CDR3 DNA is TGTGCCTGGAGGGGGACAGGGATTCGGGAGACCCAGTACTAC.

This clonotype was seen ten or more times. This chain connects TRBV12-3 or TRBV12-4 to TRBJ1-2, with D perhaps matching TRBD1 (6 bases). This CDR3 region has 13 residues. Trimming stripped 6 bases from V and 4 bases from J, with 12 bases between. This CDR3 reads CASSPGQFYGYTF. The CDR3 DNA sequence: TGTGCCAGCAGCCCAGGACAGTTCTATGGCTACACCTTC.

This clonotype has a count of ten or more. The chain couples TRBV6-1 to TRBJ1-2; 8 bases match TRBD1. This CDR3 contains 14 residues. Trimming removed 6 bases from V and 0 bases from J; junction bases left unmatched: 3. Germline V gives CDR1 MNHNS, CDR2 SASEGT. The CDR3 sequence: CASRRQGTNYGYTF. The CDR3 nucleotides are TGTGCCAGCAGGAGACAGGGGACTAACTATGGCTACACCTTC.

This clonotype has a handful of counts. V is TRBV12-3 or TRBV12-4 and J is TRBJ1-1; no clear D. The V gene lost 5 bases and the J gene lost 5 bases, with 9 bases spanning the gap. The CDR3 length is 12 residues. The CDR3 here is CASSKGSTEAFF. For the CDR3, the DNA is TGTGCCAGCAGTAAGGGCTCGACTGAAGCTTTCTTT.

Many counts were recorded for this clonotype. V and J are TRBV13 and TRBJ2-1; D gene unclear. Trimming took 5 bases from V and 5 from J, leaving 7 bases between them. This CDR3 region has 12 residues. The germline gives CDR1 PRHDT, CDR2 FYEKMQ (reference sequence). CDR3 DNA sequence: TGTGCCAGCAGCCGGACGGACAATGAGCAGTTCTTC. Protein: CASSRTDNEQFF. The variable domain in full, completed from reference TRBV13 and TRBJ2-1, reads AAGVIQSPRHLIKEKRETATLKCYPIPRHDTVYWYQQGPGQDPQFLISFYEKMQSDKGSIPDRFSAQQFSDYHSELNMSSLELGDSALYFCASSRTDNEQFFGPGTRLTVL.

This clonotype occurred many times. The chain joins TRBV28 to TRBJ2-5, with 11 bases lining up with TRBD2. Germline lookup yields CDR1 MDHEN and CDR2 SYDVKM. CDR3 size: 16 residues. Trimming removed 6 bases from V and 5 bases from J; junction bases left unmatched: 11. DNA of the CDR3: TGTGCCAGCAGATTAGCGGGGGGGGGGCAGCTCGAGACCCAGTACTTC. Residues: CASRLAGGGQLETQYF. Drawing the rest from reference TRBV28 and TRBJ2-5, the complete variable domain is DVKVTQSSRYLVKRTGEKVFLECVQDMDHENMFWYRQDPGLGLRLIYFSYDVKMKEKGDIPEGYSVSREKKERFSLILESASTNQTSMYLCASRLAGGGQLETQYFGPGTRLLVL.

In this sample, this clonotype turned up a few times. This is likely a read error, given that the CDR3 carries no conserved phenylalanine or tryptophan at its end. The V and J genes are TRBV20-1 and TRBJ2-1; 13 nucleotides match TRBD2. Germline V lookup: CDR1 DFQATT, CDR2 SNEGSKA (reference sequence). With V trimmed by 5 bases and J by 9 bases, 7 bases remained unmatched. The CDR3 is 14 amino acids. DNA for the CDR3: TGCAGTGCTGAAGGACTAGCGGGAGAGGGTGAGCAGTTCTCC. Protein: CSAEGLAGEGEQFS.

This clonotype was counted ten times or more. CDR3 bases: TGTGCCAGCAGCCCCTCCTTGGGCAGGGGCTACGAGCAGTACTTC. Protein product: CASSPSLGRGYEQYF. The chain is built from TRBV7-2 and TRBJ2-7; a weak D match, TRBD1 (6 bases). The CDR3 is 15 residues long. Trimming left V 5 bases short and J 3 bases short, with 17 bases between. Germline CDR1 reads SGHTA; CDR2 reads FQGNSA.

The chain has TRBV28 and TRBJ2-7; 7 nucleotides agree with TRBD1. Germline V gene sequence: CDR1 MDHEN, CDR2 SYDVKM. The CDR3 loop spans 13 amino acids. Losses at the gene ends were 7 bases for V and 3 bases for J; bases not matched to a gene: 6. CDR3 nucleotide sequence: TGTGCCAGCACCGAGACAGGGTACTACGAGCAGTACTTC. This encodes CASTETGYYEQYF.

This clonotype was counted at least ten times. The chain employs TRBV6-1 and TRBJ1-5; TRBD1 might be the D (5 bases). V lost 8 bases and J 5 bases, leaving 16 bases between the germline ends. CDR3 length: 14 residues. CDR1 and CDR2 (germline): MNHNS, SASEGT. As DNA, the CDR3 is TGTGCCAGCTGTCATGGGGACCTCTATCAGCCCCAGCATTTT. Its protein is CASCHGDLYQPQHF.

The rearrangement uses TRBV19 and TRBJ2-1, with 9 bases identical to TRBD2. V shed 3 bases and J 12 bases; nucleotides not matched to a gene: 18. Germline V gives CDR1 LNHDA, CDR2 SQIVND (reference sequence). The CDR3 sequence is 17 residues long. The CDR3 nucleotides are TGTGCCAGTAGTATGGGTCTAGCGGGACCCACCCTGAAGGGGCAGTTCTTC. This gives the protein CASSMGLAGPTLKGQFF. Using reference TRBV19 and TRBJ2-1 for the parts outside the CDR3, the full variable domain is DGGITQSPKYLFRKEGQNVTLSCEQNLNHDAMYWYRQDPGQGLRLIYYSQIVNDFQKGDIAEGYSVSREKKESFPLTVTSAQKNPTAFYLCASSMGLAGPTLKGQFFGPGTRLTVL.

The rearrangement uses TRBV4-2 and TRBJ2-3; no firm D call. Trimming removed 0 bases from V and 11 bases from J, with 9 bases in between. Germline loops: CDR1 LGHNA, CDR2 YNFKEQ. The CDR3 has 12 residues. The CDR3 reads CASSQDARRQYF. CDR3 bases: TGTGCCAGCAGCCAAGATGCCCGACGGCAGTATTTT.

The table lists this clonotype with a count of one. A read error is possible here, since a much larger clone lies one base away. The chain joins TRBV20-1 to TRBJ1-1; no definite D call. V lost 6 bases and J 3 bases, leaving 14 bases between the germline ends. The CDR3 is made up of 13 amino acids. The germline V gene has CDR1 DFQATT and CDR2 SNEGSKA (reference sequence). This CDR3 is CSALGRRDTEAFF. The CDR3 nucleotides read TGCAGTGCGCTTGGACGGAGGGACACTGAAGCTTTCTTT.

This clonotype was counted between two and nine times. This chain connects TRBV15 to TRBJ1-2, with D unclear. Germline V gives CDR1 LNHNV, CDR2 YYDKDF (reference sequence). Trimming took off 5 bases at V and 8 bases at J, with 15 bases between the two ends. The CDR3 totals 13 residues. This CDR3 reads CATSLEYGHGYTF. CDR3 DNA: TGTGCCACCAGCCTCGAGTACGGTCACGGCTACACCTTC.

Many counts were recorded for this clonotype. The rearrangement uses TRBV5-1 and TRBJ1-2; perhaps TRBD1 as D (5 bases). Germline V gene lookup returns CDR1 SGHRS and CDR2 YFSETQ. Between the trimmed V and J ends, which lost 4 bases and 6 bases, there was a span of 16 bases. This CDR3 spans 14 amino acids. The CDR3, as DNA: TGCGCCAGCAGCGTACCCGGGGCCTACGATGGCTACACCTTC. Protein product: CASSVPGAYDGYTF.

Regarding this clonotype: A much larger clone lies one base from this, so it may be a read error. Likely a read error: the CDR3 ends without its conserved phenylalanine or tryptophan. The rearrangement links TRBV29-1 to TRBJ2-3, with 8 bases that match TRBD1. This CDR3 is built from 16 residues. V lost 4 bases, J lost 4 bases, and 13 bases stayed unmatched. Germline CDR1 SQVTM, CDR2 ANQGSEA. The CDR3 DNA is TGCAGCGTTGGGGACAGGTGGATCTCAAGCGCAGATACGCAGTATTCT. Its protein is CSVGDRWISSADTQYS.